Each of the 14 T cell receptor beta chains below was sequenced from the same sample in a study of monozygotic twins with inflammatory bowel disease. After re-calling the 5' RACE reads, TCRdb lists one entry per CDR3 protein, DNA absent. The table lists approximately 160,000 distinct CDR3 sequences. Material for sequencing was blood. These receptors originate from a human donor with ulcerative colitis or Crohn's disease, or a healthy co-twin of an affected twin (not recorded which).

The chain joins TRBV7-2 to TRBJ1-3; TCRdb gives TRBD1 as the D gene, but with no DNA this cannot be confirmed. The V gene's germline CDR1 is SGHTA and CDR2 FQGNSA. CDR3 length: 15 residues. This CDR3 is CASSLKGNAGNTIYF.

The chain joins TRBV20-1 to TRBJ1-1. This CDR3 has 15 amino acids. Germline assignment: CDR1 DFQATT and CDR2 SNEGSKA (reference sequence). CDR3 residues: CSARDVQQMNTEAFF.

The rearrangement links TRBV11-2 to TRBJ1-5; there is no DNA to check the TCRdb D call of TRBD1. CDR1 is SGHAT, CDR2 FQNNGV, per germline. This CDR3 is built from 14 residues. CDR3: CASSLVGGDQPQHF.

V gene TRBV20-1 combines with J gene TRBJ2-1; with no DNA, the TCRdb D assignment of TRBD1 cannot be verified. Germline V CDR1 and CDR2: DFQATT, SNEGSKA (reference sequence). The CDR3 consists of 12 residues. The CDR3 reads CSGRRGHNEQFF.

Here the CDR3 reads CASISALDQGEGAFF. V and J are TRBV7-9 and TRBJ1-1; absent DNA, TCRdb's TRBD1 call cannot be checked. The CDR3 length is 15 residues. From germline, CDR1 is SEHNR and CDR2 FQNEAQ (reference sequence).

The chain combines TRBV18 with TRBJ2-2; with no DNA, the TCRdb D assignment of TRBD2 cannot be verified. The CDR3 is 18 residues long. Germline V CDR1 and CDR2: KGHSH, LQKENI. The chain's CDR3 is CASSPLTGGTSGTGELFF.

CDR3 region: CSARSTGQGAITEAFF. The V call is TRBV20-1, the J call TRBJ1-1; TCRdb selects TRBD1, and the lack of DNA leaves this call unchecked. The length of the CDR3 is 16 residues. The V gene's germline CDR1 is DFQATT and CDR2 SNEGSKA (reference sequence).

This sequence joins TRBV20-1 and TRBJ1-1; TCRdb indicates TRBD1, and absent DNA this call remains unverified. The CDR3 sequence is 15 residues long. Germline CDR1 reads DFQATT; CDR2 reads SNEGSKA (reference sequence). The CDR3 protein is CSASKQDKLNTEAFF.

The CDR3 sequence: CASSSPGTWEAFF. This chain links TRBV3-1 with TRBJ1-1; TCRdb indicates TRBD1, and absent DNA this call remains unverified. Germline CDR1 LGHDT, CDR2 YNNKEL (reference sequence). The CDR3 runs 13 residues.

The chain recombines TRBV30 with TRBJ2-1; TCRdb names TRBD1, which stays unverified in the absence of DNA. CDR3 length: 14 amino acids. The germline V gene encodes CDR1 GTSNPN and CDR2 SVGIG (reference sequence). This chain's CDR3 is CAWSRGGGRNEQFF.

The chain is built from TRBV27 and TRBJ2-7; the D gene TCRdb calls, TRBD2, cannot be checked with no DNA. The germline gives CDR1 MNHEY, CDR2 SMNVEV (reference sequence). The CDR3 covers 18 residues. CDR3 region: CASSLWVSSGVGTYEQYF.

The V call is TRBV2, the J call TRBJ2-7. The CDR3 extends over 11 amino acids. Germline lookup yields CDR1 SNHLY and CDR2 FYNNEI. CDR3: CASKDLYEQYF.

The chain employs TRBV10-3 and TRBJ1-3. CDR1 is ENHRY and CDR2 is SYGVKD in the germline V gene. This CDR3 region has 14 residues. CDR3 in amino acids: CAISEESLGNTIYF.

The V gene is TRBV5-1, the J gene TRBJ2-2; the D gene TCRdb calls, TRBD1, cannot be checked with no DNA. The germline CDR1 and CDR2 sequences are SGHRS and YFSETQ. The CDR3 spans 17 residues. This chain's CDR3 is CASSLTSGGANTGELFF. Looking up the rest from reference TRBV5-1 and TRBJ2-2 gives the full variable domain: KAGVTQTPRYLIKTRGQQVTLSCSPISGHRSVSWYQQTPGQGLQFLFEYFSETQRNKGNFPGRFSGRQFSNSRSEMNVSTLELGDSALYLCASSLTSGGANTGELFFGEGSRLTVL.